The 22 T cell receptor beta chains below all came from one sample that was sequenced in a study of cytomegalovirus exposure and HLA in healthy donors. In the PCR, 60 Vbeta and 13 Jbeta primers were used. The repertoire was sequenced with immunoSEQ multiplex PCR; TCRdb's copy has only in-frame clones and lacks some. The sample yields roughly 170,000 clones, roughly 82% seen once. The sequenced sample was PBMCs. The receptors come from a girl aged 2-9 years in good health and CMV-seropositive.

The J gene is TRBJ2-1, the V gene TRBV2, with 10 bases that match TRBD2. This CDR3 is built from 13 residues. CDR1 is SNHLY, CDR2 FYNNEI, per germline. Losses at the gene ends were 7 bases for V and 14 bases for J; bases not matched to a gene: 11. In nucleotides, the CDR3 is TGTGCCAGCATCCCTAGAGCGGGAGGGCCTGAGTTCTTC. Its translation: CASIPRAGGPEFF.

This chain uses TRBV11-3 with TRBJ1-1; 7 positions match TRBD1. The J segment lost 0 bases and the V segment lost 3 bases, leaving 4 bases of the junction unmatched. The CDR3 loop spans 15 amino acids. Germline V CDR1 and CDR2: SGHNT, YENEEA. In nucleotides, the CDR3 is TGTGCCAGCAGCTTTAGGACAGGAATGAACACTGAAGCTTTCTTT. Translating gives CASSFRTGMNTEAFF.

V gene TRBV7-2 combines with J gene TRBJ1-1; possible D gene TRBD1, 5 bases. Germline CDR1 is SGHTA and CDR2 is FQGNSA. The CDR3 has 14 residues. Trimming took 1 base from V and 4 from J, leaving 10 bases between them. The CDR3 spells CASSLDRTLTEAFF. As DNA, the CDR3 is TGTGCCAGCAGCTTAGACAGGACACTCACTGAAGCTTTCTTT.

Remarks on this clone: At one of its ends the junction is not consistent with the germline gene, which may arise from a read error. V gene TRBV30 combines with J gene TRBJ2-7; tentatively, D is TRBD1 (6 bases). The CDR3 length is 13 residues. CDR1 is GTSNPN, CDR2 SVGIG, per germline (reference sequence). CDR3 in amino acids: CAWGKGVSYERYF. In nucleotides, the CDR3 is TGTGCCTGGGGAAAGGGGGTTTCCTACGAGCGGTACTTC.

The rearrangement links TRBV7-3 to TRBJ2-7, with D maybe TRBD2 (5 bases). The CDR3 runs to 14 residues. Germline V gene sequence: CDR1 SGHTA, CDR2 FQGTGA. V lost 6 bases and J lost 6, with 18 bases in between. The CDR3 sequence: CASSTGSGKGEQYF. The CDR3 region has the DNA TGTGCCAGCAGTACTGGGTCGGGGAAAGGCGAGCAGTACTTC.

This chain uses TRBV9 with TRBJ2-7, with TRBD2 matching over 7 bases. CDR3 length: 15 amino acids. J lost 6 bases, V lost 0 bases, and 9 bases had no gene match. Germline V lookup: CDR1 SGDLS, CDR2 YYNGEE. The CDR3 sequence: CASSVGGRVGGEQYF. The CDR3 region has the DNA TGTGCCAGCAGCGTAGGGGGGAGGGTCGGGGGCGAGCAGTACTTC.

The V and J genes are TRBV30 and TRBJ2-5; TRBD2 agrees at 13 bases. Germline lookup yields CDR1 GTSNPN and CDR2 SVGIG (reference sequence). Trimming at V came to 2 bases and at J to 0 bases, leaving 9 bases not matched to a gene. CDR3 length: 18 amino acids. The CDR3 DNA reads TGTGCCTGGAGTCTACTCGGACTAGCGGGAGTTCACCAAGAGACCCAGTACTTC. This sequence encodes CAWSLLGLAGVHQETQYF.

V usage is TRBV4-2 and J usage is TRBJ2-7; 7 bases agree with TRBD2. V dropped 3 bases and J dropped 9; count of bases not matched to a gene: 14. The germline CDR1 and CDR2 sequences are LGHNA and YNFKEQ. CDR3 length equals 15 residues. CDR3 in amino acids: CASSHLIDSGSGQYF. The CDR3 DNA follows: TGTGCCAGCAGCCACCTCATTGATAGCGGGTCAGGGCAGTACTTC.

The chain couples TRBV30 to TRBJ1-2; no reliable D call. The CDR3 is made up of 12 amino acids. The V end lost 0 bases, the J end lost 7 bases, and 9 bases lay between the germline ends. Germline CDR1 reads GTSNPN; CDR2 reads SVGIG (reference sequence). This CDR3 reads CAWSVRLSGYTF. CDR3 sequence (DNA): TGTGCCTGGAGTGTACGGTTGTCTGGCTACACCTTC.

The V gene is TRBV4-1, the J gene TRBJ2-3; possibly TRBD2 for D (6 bases). This CDR3 spans 15 amino acids. The germline CDR1 and CDR2 sequences are MGHRA and YSYEKL. Trimming shortened V by 1 base and J by 3 bases, and 11 bases separated the two germline ends. The CDR3 here is CASSQAGVGTDTQYF. CDR3 DNA: TGCGCCAGCAGCCAAGCGGGAGTGGGTACAGATACGCAGTATTTT.

The V gene is TRBV2, the J gene TRBJ2-1, with 10 bases fitting TRBD2. This CDR3 spans 15 amino acids. Germline lookup yields CDR1 SNHLY and CDR2 FYNNEI. The V and J ends lost 7 bases and 10 bases, in that order; junction bases with no gene match: 13. CDR3 in DNA: TGTGCCAGCATCGAGAAGCGGGAGGGCCTAGGGGAGCAGTTCTTC. It translates to CASIEKREGLGEQFF.

The chain employs TRBV6-1 and TRBJ2-5; D is perhaps TRBD2 (5 bases). The J call may be mistaken, given a closer DNA end match to TRBJ2-7. CDR1 is MNHNS, CDR2 SASEGT, per germline. This CDR3 is built from 12 residues. The CDR3 sequence is CASMGSGNEQYF. The CDR3 DNA sequence: TGTGCCAGCATGGGGTCGGGGAACGAGCAGTACTTC.

The chain combines TRBV6-5 with TRBJ1-1; 11 bases line up with TRBD1. Germline CDR1 MNHEY, CDR2 SVGAGI. J was trimmed by 4 bases and V by 5 bases; bases with no gene match: 3. There are 14 residues in the CDR3. The CDR3 protein is CASSPDRGRTEAFF. The CDR3, as DNA: TGTGCCAGCAGTCCGGACAGGGGGCGCACTGAAGCTTTCTTT.

This chain links TRBV11-2 with TRBJ1-2, with TRBD1 matching over 7 bases. The CDR3 length is 17 residues. The V and J ends lost 1 base and 0 bases, in that order; junction bases with no gene match: 8. CDR1 and CDR2 from the germline V gene are SGHAT and FQNNGV. CDR3 nucleotides: TGTGCCAGCAGCTTAGTCGGGGACAGAGACCCTAACTATGGCTACACCTTC. Translated, it gives CASSLVGDRDPNYGYTF.

In DNA, the CDR3 is TGTGCCAGTAGGAGACAGGGTGGGGATATAAATGAAAAACTGTTTTTT. Residues: CASRRQGGDINEKLFF. The V call is TRBV19, the J call TRBJ1-4; 7 nucleotides agree with TRBD1. The CDR3 runs to 16 residues. With V trimmed by 6 bases and J by 5 bases, 12 bases remained unmatched. CDR1 is LNHDA, CDR2 SQIVND, per germline (reference sequence).

The chain is built from TRBV9 and TRBJ2-3; no definite D call. Germline CDR1 reads SGDLS; CDR2 reads YYNGEE. V lost 0 bases, J lost 4 bases, and 6 bases lay in between. There are 13 residues in the CDR3. CDR3 sequence: CASSVDASDTQYF. The CDR3 DNA is TGTGCCAGCAGCGTAGACGCGTCAGATACGCAGTATTTT.

The J gene is TRBJ1-5, the V gene TRBV2; D gene unclear. V was trimmed by 3 bases and J by 0 bases, leaving 15 bases between them. The germline V gene has CDR1 SNHLY and CDR2 FYNNEI. The CDR3 totals 17 residues. CDR3 protein: CASSDDHRGYSNQPQHF. The CDR3 region has the DNA TGTGCCAGCAGTGACGATCATCGGGGATATAGCAATCAGCCCCAGCATTTT. Full variable domain (outside the CDR3, taken from reference TRBV2 and TRBJ1-5): EPEVTQTPSHQVTQMGQEVILRCVPISNHLYFYWYRQILGQKVEFLVSFYNNEISEKSEIFDDQFSVERPDGSNFTLKIRSTKLEDSAMYFCASSDDHRGYSNQPQHFGDGTRLSIL.

The V and J genes are TRBV28 and TRBJ1-2; D unresolved. The germline V gene encodes CDR1 MDHEN and CDR2 SYDVKM. CDR3 size: 12 residues. Trimming removed 7 bases from V and 0 bases from J, with 6 bases in between. In nucleotides, the CDR3 is TGTGCCAGCAAAAGAGCTAACTATGGCTACACCTTC. The encoded protein is CASKRANYGYTF.

This clone was counted once. This chain joins TRBV30 and TRBJ1-1; D is uncertain. This CDR3 is built from 13 residues. With 0 bases removed from V and 1 base from J, the gap between germline ends came to 6 bases. Germline V gene lookup returns CDR1 GTSNPN and CDR2 SVGIG (reference sequence). CDR3 bases: TGTGCCTGGAGTGTGTCTCGGAACACTGAAGCTTTCTTT. Translating gives CAWSVSRNTEAFF.

The rearrangement uses TRBV6-1 and TRBJ2-3, with 7 bases matching TRBD1. CDR3 length equals 13 residues. V was pared by 2 bases and J by 10 bases, with 6 bases of the junction left unmatched. Germline V gene data show CDR1 as MNHNS and CDR2 as SASEGT. Here the CDR3 reads CASSEIKGAAQYF. The CDR3 region has the DNA TGTGCCAGCAGTGAAATCAAGGGGGCCGCGCAGTATTTT.

This rearrangement joins TRBV5-1 to TRBJ2-1, with a tentative D call TRBD1 (8 bases). In germline, CDR1 is SGHRS, CDR2 YFSETQ. Trimming cost V 4 bases and J 1 base, with 15 bases left between them. CDR3 length equals 16 residues. This CDR3 is CASSPTGGESYNEQFF. In DNA, the CDR3 is TGCGCCAGCAGCCCAACAGGGGGGGAATCCTACAATGAGCAGTTCTTC. Full variable domain (rest looked up from reference TRBV5-1 and TRBJ2-1): KAGVTQTPRYLIKTRGQQVTLSCSPISGHRSVSWYQQTPGQGLQFLFEYFSETQRNKGNFPGRFSGRQFSNSRSEMNVSTLELGDSALYLCASSPTGGESYNEQFFGPGTRLTVL.

This clone was counted only a few times. The J gene is TRBJ2-4, the V gene TRBV19; TRBD1 matches 7 bases. Trimming at V came to 4 bases and at J to 6 bases, leaving 3 bases not matched to a gene. The length of the CDR3 is 13 residues. CDR1 and CDR2 from the germline V gene are LNHDA and SQIVND (reference sequence). The CDR3 here is CASSSAGGNIQYF. CDR3 nucleotides: TGTGCCAGTAGTAGCGCAGGGGGAAACATTCAGTACTTC.